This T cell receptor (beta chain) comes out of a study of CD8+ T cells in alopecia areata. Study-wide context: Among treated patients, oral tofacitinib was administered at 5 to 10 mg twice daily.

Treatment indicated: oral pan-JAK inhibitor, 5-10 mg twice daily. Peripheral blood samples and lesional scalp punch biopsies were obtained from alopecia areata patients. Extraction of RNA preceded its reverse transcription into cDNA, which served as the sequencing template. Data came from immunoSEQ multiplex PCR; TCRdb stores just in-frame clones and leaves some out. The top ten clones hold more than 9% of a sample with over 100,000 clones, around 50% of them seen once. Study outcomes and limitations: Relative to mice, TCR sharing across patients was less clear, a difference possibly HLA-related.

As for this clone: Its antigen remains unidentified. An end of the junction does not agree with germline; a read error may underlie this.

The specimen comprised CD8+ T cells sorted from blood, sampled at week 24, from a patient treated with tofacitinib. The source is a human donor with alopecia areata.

The CDR3 sequence: CASSPSANTGELFF. For the CDR3, the DNA is TGTGCTAGCAGCCCCTCGGCGAACACCGGGGAGCTGTTTTTT. The V and J genes are TRBV7-7 and TRBJ2-2; D remains ambiguous. The germline CDR1 and CDR2 sequences are SSHAT and FNYEAQ (reference sequence). The CDR3 totals 14 residues.